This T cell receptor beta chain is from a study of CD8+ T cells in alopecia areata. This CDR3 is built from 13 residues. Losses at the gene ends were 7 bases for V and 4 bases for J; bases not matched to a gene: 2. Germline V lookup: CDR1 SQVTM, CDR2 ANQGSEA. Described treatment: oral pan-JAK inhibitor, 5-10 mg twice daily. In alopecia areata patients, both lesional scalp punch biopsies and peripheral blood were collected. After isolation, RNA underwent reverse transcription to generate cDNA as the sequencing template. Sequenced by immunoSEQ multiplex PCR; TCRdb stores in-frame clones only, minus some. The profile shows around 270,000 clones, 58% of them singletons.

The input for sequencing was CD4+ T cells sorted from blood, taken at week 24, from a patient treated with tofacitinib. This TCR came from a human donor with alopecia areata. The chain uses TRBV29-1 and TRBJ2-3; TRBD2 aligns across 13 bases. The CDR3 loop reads CSGLAGGSDTQYF. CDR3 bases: TGCAGCGGACTAGCGGGGGGTTCAGATACGCAGTATTTT.